A selection of T cell receptor beta chains follows, all from one sample in a study of shared clonotypes between healthy human individuals. Profiled with immunoSEQ multiplex PCR; TCRdb holds only in-frame clones, not every one. The sample contains about 650,000 clones, around 95% of which appear only once. The sequencing sample was made of naive CD8+ T cells sorted from blood. These receptors were obtained from a woman younger than 45 in good health. The CDR3 runs from the conserved cysteine through the conserved F or W. D genes are given only for firm matches. Not all rows give a size; the values are once, few, many and, for expanded clones, a class.

CDR3aa	CDR3nt	j_gene	abundance	d_gene	v_gene
CASSLVTSGTDTQYF	TGTGCCAGCAGTCTTGTGACTAGCGGGACAGATACGCAGTATTTT	TRBJ2-3	-	TRBD2	TRBV27
CASSATGGSNQPQHF	TGTGCCAGCAGTGCCACAGGGGGTAGCAATCAGCCCCAGCATTTT	TRBJ1-5	-	TRBD1	TRBV28
CASKKLAGPYEQYF	TGTGCCAGCAAAAAACTAGCGGGACCTTACGAGCAGTACTTC	TRBJ2-7	few	TRBD2	TRBV6-5
CASSPMLGSFYEQFF	TGTGCCAGTAGCCCTATGCTAGGTTCATTTTATGAGCAGTTCTTC	TRBJ2-1	-	-	TRBV19
CASWDRVDEQYF	TGCGCCAGCTGGGACAGGGTGGACGAGCAGTACTTC	TRBJ2-7	-	TRBD1	TRBV5-1
CASSLALRQGHQETQYF	TGTGCCAGCAGCTTAGCGCTCAGGCAGGGCCATCAAGAGACCCAGTACTTC	TRBJ2-5	-	-	TRBV7-9
CASSLGQGFAEAFF	TGTGCCAGCAGCTTAGGACAGGGGTTCGCTGAAGCTTTCTTT	TRBJ1-1	-	TRBD1	TRBV13
CASSDPSGYGYTF	TGTGCCAGCAGTGATCCCAGCGGGTATGGCTACACCTTC	TRBJ1-2	few	-	TRBV2
CASSLYNQPQHF	TGTGCCAGCAGCTTATACAATCAGCCCCAGCATTTT	TRBJ1-5	-	-	TRBV13
CASSDSFTLTGGEQFF	TGTGCCAGCAGTGACTCGTTCACTTTAACAGGGGGCGAGCAGTTCTTC	TRBJ2-1	-	TRBD1	TRBV6-4
CASSLYGQTVDEQYF	TGTGCCAGCAGTCTTTATGGACAGACGGTCGACGAGCAGTACTTC	TRBJ2-7	-	-	TRBV27
CASRGDRVNGYTF	TGTGCCAGCAGGGGGGATAGGGTAAATGGCTACACCTTC	TRBJ1-2	few	-	TRBV9
CASSPGGSGSYVEQFF	TGTGCCAGCAGTCCAGGGGGTAGCGGGAGTTATGTTGAGCAGTTCTTC	TRBJ2-1	-	TRBD2	TRBV27
CASSIWSGAGNTIYF	TGTGCCAGTAGTATTTGGTCAGGGGCTGGAAACACCATATATTTT	TRBJ1-3	-	-	TRBV19
CASSLSPGTGLYGYTF	TGTGCCAGCAGTTTATCCCCCGGGACAGGGCTTTATGGCTACACCTTC	TRBJ1-2	once	TRBD1	TRBV27
CAWSSGTGDYEQYF	TGTGCCTGGAGTTCCGGGACAGGGGACTACGAGCAGTACTTC	TRBJ2-7	-	TRBD1	TRBV30
CASSLSGRQHGYTF	TGTGCCAGCAGTTTATCGGGCAGACAGCATGGCTACACCTTC	TRBJ1-2	-	-	TRBV27
CASSGSIAGGEQYF	TGTGCCAGCAGTGGGAGTATAGCGGGAGGCGAGCAGTACTTC	TRBJ2-7	-	TRBD2	TRBV28
CASSLDLDSQETQYF	TGTGCCAGCAGCTTAGACCTAGACAGCCAAGAGACCCAGTACTTC	TRBJ2-5	-	-	TRBV11-3
CASTFVRGRTEAFF	TGTGCCAGCACCTTCGTCCGGGGGAGGACTGAAGCTTTCTTT	TRBJ1-1	-	-	TRBV28
CASSLSRDDYGYTF	TGCGCCAGCAGCTTGTCCCGGGACGACTATGGCTACACCTTC	TRBJ1-2	-	-	TRBV5-1
CASSEVFGTGYGYTF	TGTGCCAGCAGTGAGGTCTTTGGGACAGGGTATGGCTACACCTTC	TRBJ1-2	once	TRBD1	TRBV2
CATTWGSYTDTQYF	TGTGCCACCACGTGGGGCTCCTACACAGATACGCAGTATTTT	TRBJ2-3	-	-	TRBV25-1
CASSLEAPRLGTQYF	TGTGCCAGCAGCTTGGAGGCGCCCCGGCTAGGGACCCAGTACTTC	TRBJ2-5	-	-	TRBV5-6
CASRRIEGPPNYGYTF	TGTGCCAGCAGAAGAATAGAGGGACCACCTAACTATGGCTACACCTTC	TRBJ1-2	-	-	TRBV28
CASSSPALANYYEQYF	TGTGCCAGCAGCTCCCCGGCCCTGGCGAACTATTACGAGCAGTACTTC	TRBJ2-7	-	-	TRBV11-2
CASKTDEAFF	TGTGCCAGCAAGACAGATGAAGCTTTCTTT	TRBJ1-1	-	-	TRBV7-9
CASTGLDRGNEKLFF	TGTGCCAGTACTGGGCTCGACAGGGGTAATGAAAAACTGTTTTTT	TRBJ1-4	-	TRBD1	TRBV19
CASNPLRGSGELFF	TGTGCCAGCAACCCTCTAAGGGGTTCCGGGGAGCTGTTTTTT	TRBJ2-2	-	-	TRBV7-8
CASSPPGSLAKNIQYF	TGTGCCAGCAGCCCCCCCGGGTCCCTAGCCAAAAACATTCAGTACTTC	TRBJ2-4	-	-	TRBV28
CASSSGTSGLDEQFF	TGTGCCAGTAGTTCCGGGACTAGCGGTCTCGATGAGCAGTTCTTC	TRBJ2-1	-	TRBD2	TRBV19
CASNEQGSRTEAFF	TGTGCCAGCAACGAACAGGGGTCACGCACTGAAGCTTTCTTT	TRBJ1-1	-	TRBD1	TRBV28
CASSVFAGGRGEQFF	TGTGCCAGCAGTGTATTTGCGGGAGGGCGGGGTGAGCAGTTCTTC	TRBJ2-1	-	TRBD2	TRBV2